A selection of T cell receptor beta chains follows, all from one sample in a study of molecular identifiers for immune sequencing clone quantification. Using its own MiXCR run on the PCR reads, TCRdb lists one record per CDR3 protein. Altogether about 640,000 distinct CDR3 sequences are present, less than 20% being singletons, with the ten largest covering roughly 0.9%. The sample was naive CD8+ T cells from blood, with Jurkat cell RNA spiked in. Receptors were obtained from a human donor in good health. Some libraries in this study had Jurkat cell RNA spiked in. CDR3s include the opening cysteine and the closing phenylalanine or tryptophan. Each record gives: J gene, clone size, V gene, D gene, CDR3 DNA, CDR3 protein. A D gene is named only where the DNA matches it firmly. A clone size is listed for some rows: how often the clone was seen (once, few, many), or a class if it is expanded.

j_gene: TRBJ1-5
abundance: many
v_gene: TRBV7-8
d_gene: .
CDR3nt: TGTGCCAGCAGCTTATTGGCGGGAACAGGACAGCCCCAGCATTTT
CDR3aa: CASSLLAGTGQPQHF

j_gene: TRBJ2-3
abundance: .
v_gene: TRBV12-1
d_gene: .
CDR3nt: TGTGCCAGCAGCTTAACCGGACTAGCGGCTGGTCAAACGCAGTATTTT
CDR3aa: CASSLTGLAAGQTQYF

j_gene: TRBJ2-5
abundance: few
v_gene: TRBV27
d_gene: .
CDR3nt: TGTGCCAGCAGTTCACTAGGGCCCAAAGAGACCCAGTACTTC
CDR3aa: CASSSLGPKETQYF

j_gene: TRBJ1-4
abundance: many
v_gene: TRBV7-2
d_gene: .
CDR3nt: TGTGCCAGCAGCTTCCCGGAGGCGGCCGCAACTAATGAAAAACTGTTTTTT
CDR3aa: CASSFPEAAATNEKLFF

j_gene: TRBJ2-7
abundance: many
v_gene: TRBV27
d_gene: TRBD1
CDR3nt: TGTGCCAGCAGTTTAGGGACAGCCCCCACCTACGAGCAGTACTTC
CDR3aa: CASSLGTAPTYEQYF

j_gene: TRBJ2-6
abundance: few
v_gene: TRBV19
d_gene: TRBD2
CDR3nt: TGTGCCAGTACCACCGGGGGGGGGGCCAACGTCCTGACTTTC
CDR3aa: CASTTGGGANVLTF

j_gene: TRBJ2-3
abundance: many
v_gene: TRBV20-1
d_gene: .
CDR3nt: TGCAGTGCTAGAGCCCTAGATACCAAATCAAGGGGCACAGATACGCAGTATTTT
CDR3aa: CSARALDTKSRGTDTQYF

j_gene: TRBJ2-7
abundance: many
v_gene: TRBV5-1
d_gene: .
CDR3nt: TGCGCCAGCTCCTCGGGCACCCTGAATCCAGAGCAGTACTTC
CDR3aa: CASSSGTLNPEQYF

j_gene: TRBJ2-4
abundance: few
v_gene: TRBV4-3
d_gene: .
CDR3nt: TGCGCCAGCAGCCAAGATCCGGGGCGCGGGGCGTACCCAAACATTCAGTACTTC
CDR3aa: CASSQDPGRGAYPNIQYF

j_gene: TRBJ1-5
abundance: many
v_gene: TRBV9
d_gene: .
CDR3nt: TGTGCCAGCAGCGTAGGGACCGGGCAGCCCCAGCATTTT
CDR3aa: CASSVGTGQPQHF

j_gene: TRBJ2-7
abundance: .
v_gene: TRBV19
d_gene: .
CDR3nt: TGTGCCAGTAGTATATCTGGCGGCGGAGTAAACTCCTACGAGCAGTACTTC
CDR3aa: CASSISGGGVNSYEQYF

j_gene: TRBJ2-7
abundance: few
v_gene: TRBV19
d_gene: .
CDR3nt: TGTGCCAGTAGTGCATCCTACTCCTACGAGCAGTACTTC
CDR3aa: CASSASYSYEQYF

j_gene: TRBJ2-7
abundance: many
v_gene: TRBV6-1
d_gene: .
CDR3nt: TGTGCCAGCAGTGAACTGGGCCAACTCGTCTACGAGCAGTACTTC
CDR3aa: CASSELGQLVYEQYF

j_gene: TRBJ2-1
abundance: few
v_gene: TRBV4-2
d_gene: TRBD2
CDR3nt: TGTGCCAGCAGCCAAGAAGGGACTAGTCGGAATGAGCAGTCCTTC
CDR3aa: CASSQEGTSRNEQSF

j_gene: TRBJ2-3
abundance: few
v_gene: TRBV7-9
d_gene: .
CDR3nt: TGTGCCAGCGGGCCCGATCCTAGCGAGGATACGCAGTATTTT
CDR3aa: CASGPDPSEDTQYF